This T cell receptor beta chain was identified in a study of HIV-infected children after antiretroviral therapy interruption. Study as a whole: Most participating children were previously exposed to EBV and CMV.

Unique molecular identifiers were included in an RNA-based 3' RACE TCR library. TCRdb passed the 3' RACE reads through MiXCR, listing each CDR3 protein once. The table includes about 40,000 distinct CDR3 sequences, around 7% detected once. V was trimmed by 10 bases and J by 14 bases, leaving 29 bases between them. Germline CDR1 and CDR2: ENHRY and SYGVKD. The CDR3 extends over 14 amino acids. The treatment was: PENTA 11 planned treatment interruption arm or continuous ART arm. At least 5 million viable PBMCs were required per cryopreserved sample. This clonotype occurred many times. Its target is unknown. Study-level findings and limits: By the end of treatment interruption, naive CD4+ clonality (Gini) increased.

The source was CD45RA+ CD4+ T cells from PBMCs, pooled from several time points, collected from a donor given antiretroviral therapy, either interrupted or continuous. Subset meaning: naive CD4+ CD45RA+ CD45RO- T cells. This rearrangement joins TRBV10-3 to TRBJ1-1, with a weak D call TRBD1 (6 bases). This sequence originates from a pool of human donors with HIV. DNA for the CDR3: TGTGCCAGCGGTGATGCAGCGGGGAGGACAGAAGTCTTCTTT. This encodes CASGDAAGRTEVFF.